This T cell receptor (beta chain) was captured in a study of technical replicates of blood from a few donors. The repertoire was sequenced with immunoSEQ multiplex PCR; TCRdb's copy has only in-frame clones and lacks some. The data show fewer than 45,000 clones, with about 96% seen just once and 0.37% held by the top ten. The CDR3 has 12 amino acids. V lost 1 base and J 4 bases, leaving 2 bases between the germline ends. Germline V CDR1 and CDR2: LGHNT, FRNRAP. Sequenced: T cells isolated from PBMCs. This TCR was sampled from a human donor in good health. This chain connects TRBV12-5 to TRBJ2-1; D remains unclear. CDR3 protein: CASGLAYNEQFF. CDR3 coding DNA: TGTGCTAGTGGTTTGGCTTACAATGAGCAGTTCTTC.